This paragraph covers one T cell receptor (beta chain) sequence. Its specificity is unknown. The sample's time point: week 5, during vaccination. Doses of 300 ug of mutant IDH1 20-mer peptide were given with topical imiquimod. This specimen belongs to a study of a mutant IDH1 vaccine in newly diagnosed glioma. Study information: There were eight vaccinations for patients, given in weeks 1, 3, 5, 7, 11, 15, 19 and 23. In some groups vaccination began 4-6 weeks post-radiotherapy; others received it with temozolomide. Patients under treatment included roughly 62% males and around 38% females and had a mean age of 40.4 years.

Profiling relied on immunoSEQ multiplex PCR, and the TCRdb table lists in-frame clones only, not all of them. Of 32,000 or so clones listed, about 79% are singletons. The CDR3 length is 17 residues. Study observations and caveats: Around 93% of patients showed vaccine-induced immune responses across multiple MHC alleles.

The chain has TRBV21-1 and TRBJ2-1; the table assigns TRBD2, which was not confirmed against the DNA. TRBV21-1 is termed a pseudogene. The receptor comes from a young man with glioma. The sequences come from PBMCs, collected from a glioma patient whose treatment included an IDH1 peptide vaccine. CDR3 DNA sequence: TGTGCCAGCAGCGCCGGGACTAGCGAAAAGGGGAACAATGAGCAGTTCTTC. This encodes CASSAGTSEKGNNEQFF.